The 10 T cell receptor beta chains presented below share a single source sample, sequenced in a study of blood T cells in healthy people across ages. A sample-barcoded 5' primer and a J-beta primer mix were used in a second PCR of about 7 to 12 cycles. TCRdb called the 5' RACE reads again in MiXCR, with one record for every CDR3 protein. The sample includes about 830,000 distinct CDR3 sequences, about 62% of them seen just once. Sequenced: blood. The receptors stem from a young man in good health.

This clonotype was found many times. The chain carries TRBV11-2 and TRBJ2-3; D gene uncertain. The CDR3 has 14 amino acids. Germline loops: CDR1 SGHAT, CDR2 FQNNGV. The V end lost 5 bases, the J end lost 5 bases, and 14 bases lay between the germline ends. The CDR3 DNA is TGTGCCAGCAGCCGAGACCTGCATCTAGATACGCAGTATTTT. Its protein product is CASSRDLHLDTQYF.

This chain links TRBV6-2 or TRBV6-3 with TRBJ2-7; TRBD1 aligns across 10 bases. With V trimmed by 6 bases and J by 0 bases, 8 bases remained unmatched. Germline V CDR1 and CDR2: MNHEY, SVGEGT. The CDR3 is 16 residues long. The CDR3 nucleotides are TGTGCCAGCAGATACCCGGGACAGGGGCGCTCCTACGAGCAGTACTTC. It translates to CASRYPGQGRSYEQYF.

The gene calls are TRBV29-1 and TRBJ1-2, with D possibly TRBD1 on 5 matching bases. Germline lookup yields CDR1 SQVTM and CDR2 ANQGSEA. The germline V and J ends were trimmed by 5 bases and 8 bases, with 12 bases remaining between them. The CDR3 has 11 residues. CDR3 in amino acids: CSVPGPEGYTF. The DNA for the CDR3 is TGCAGCGTTCCGGGGCCGGAAGGCTACACCTTC.

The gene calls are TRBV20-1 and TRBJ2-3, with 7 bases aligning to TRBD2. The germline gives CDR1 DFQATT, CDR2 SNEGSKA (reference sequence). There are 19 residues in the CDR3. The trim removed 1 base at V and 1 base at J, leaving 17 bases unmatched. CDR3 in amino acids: CSARVLPNASGIRTDTQYF. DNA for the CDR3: TGCAGTGCTAGAGTCTTACCCAACGCGAGCGGGATACGCACAGATACGCAGTATTTT.

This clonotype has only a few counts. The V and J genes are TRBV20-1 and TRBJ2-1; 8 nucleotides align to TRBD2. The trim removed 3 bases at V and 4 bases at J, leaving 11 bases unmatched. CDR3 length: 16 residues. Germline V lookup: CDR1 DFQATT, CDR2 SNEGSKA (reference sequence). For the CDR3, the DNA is TGCAGTGCTAGCTCCGACAACGGGGGGGCTTACAATGAGCAGTTCTTC. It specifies CSASSDNGGAYNEQFF.

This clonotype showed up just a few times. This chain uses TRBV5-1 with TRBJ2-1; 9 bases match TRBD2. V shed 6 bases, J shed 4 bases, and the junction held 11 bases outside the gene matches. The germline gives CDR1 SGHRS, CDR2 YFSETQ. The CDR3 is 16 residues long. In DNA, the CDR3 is TGCGCCAGCAAAAGGGACCTAGCGGGGCTGTACAATGAGCAGTTCTTC. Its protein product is CASKRDLAGLYNEQFF.

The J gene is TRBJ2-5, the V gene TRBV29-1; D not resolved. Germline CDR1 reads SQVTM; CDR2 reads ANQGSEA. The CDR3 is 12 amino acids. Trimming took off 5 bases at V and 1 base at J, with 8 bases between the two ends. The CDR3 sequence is CSVQSFQETQYF. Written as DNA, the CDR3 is TGCAGCGTTCAAAGTTTCCAAGAGACCCAGTACTTC.

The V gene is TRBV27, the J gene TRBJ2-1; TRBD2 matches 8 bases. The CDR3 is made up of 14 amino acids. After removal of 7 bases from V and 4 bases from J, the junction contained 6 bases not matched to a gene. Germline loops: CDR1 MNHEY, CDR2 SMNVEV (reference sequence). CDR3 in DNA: TGTGCCAGCATGAGCGGGAGCCTTTACAATGAGCAGTTCTTC. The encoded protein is CASMSGSLYNEQFF.

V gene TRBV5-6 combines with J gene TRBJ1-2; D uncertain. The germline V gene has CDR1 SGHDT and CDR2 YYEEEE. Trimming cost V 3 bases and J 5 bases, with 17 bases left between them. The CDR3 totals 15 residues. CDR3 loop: CASSSKESDYYGYTF. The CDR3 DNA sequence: TGTGCCAGCAGCTCAAAGGAATCGGATTATTATGGCTACACCTTC.

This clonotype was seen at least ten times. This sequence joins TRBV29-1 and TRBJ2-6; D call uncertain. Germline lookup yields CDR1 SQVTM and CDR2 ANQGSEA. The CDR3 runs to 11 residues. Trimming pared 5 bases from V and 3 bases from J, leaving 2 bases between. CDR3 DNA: TGCAGCGTTCGTGGGGCCAACGTCCTGACTTTC. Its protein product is CSVRGANVLTF.